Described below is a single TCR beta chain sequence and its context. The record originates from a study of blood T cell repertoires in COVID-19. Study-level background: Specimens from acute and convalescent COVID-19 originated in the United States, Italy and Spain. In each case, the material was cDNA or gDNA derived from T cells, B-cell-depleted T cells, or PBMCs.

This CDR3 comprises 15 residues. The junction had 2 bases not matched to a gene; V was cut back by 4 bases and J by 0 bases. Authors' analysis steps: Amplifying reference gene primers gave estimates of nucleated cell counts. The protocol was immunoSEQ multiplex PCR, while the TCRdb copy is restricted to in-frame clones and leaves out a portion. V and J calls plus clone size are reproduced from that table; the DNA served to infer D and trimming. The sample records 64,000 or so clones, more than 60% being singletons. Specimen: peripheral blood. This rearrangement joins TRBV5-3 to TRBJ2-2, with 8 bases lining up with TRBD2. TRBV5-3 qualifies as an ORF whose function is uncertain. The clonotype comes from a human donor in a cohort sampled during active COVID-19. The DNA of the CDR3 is TGTGCCAGAAGCGGAGCGGGGGCGAACACCGGGGAGCTGTTTTTT. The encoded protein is CARSGAGANTGELFF.